These T cell receptor beta chains were read from a single sample in a study of cytomegalovirus exposure and HLA in healthy donors. Using immunoSEQ multiplex PCR, the repertoire was profiled, and TCRdb retains in-frame clones only, with some absent. In total, the table holds some 60,000 clones. Sequencing was done on a sample of PBMCs. These receptors were taken from a man aged 25 to 40 in good health and CMV-seropositive. Each CDR3 is given with its conserved first and last residue. The order of the fields is V gene, J gene, D gene, CDR3 DNA, CDR3 protein. A D gene is named only where the DNA matches it firmly.

TRBV7-2	TRBJ1-5	NA	TGTGCCAGCAGCACGGCAGGGGTTCAGCCCCAGCATTTT	CASSTAGVQPQHF
TRBV5-4	TRBJ2-7	NA	TGTGCCAGCAGCTTCGGCGAGGCCTACGAGCAGTACTTC	CASSFGEAYEQYF
TRBV7-2	TRBJ2-7	NA	TGTGCCAGCAGCTTAGGATTCAGGGGCTACGAGCAGTACTTC	CASSLGFRGYEQYF
TRBV14	TRBJ1-2	NA	TGTGCCAGCAGCCAGTCAGGGTTTGGCTACACCTTC	CASSQSGFGYTF
TRBV9	TRBJ2-7	NA	TGTGCCAGCAGCCCAAGACAGGACGCCTACGAGCAGTACTTC	CASSPRQDAYEQYF
TRBV5-6	TRBJ2-6	TRBD1	TGTGCCAGCAGCTTTTACGGGACAGGGCCTTCTGGGGCCAACGTCCTGACTTTC	CASSFYGTGPSGANVLTF
TRBV5-1	TRBJ2-7	TRBD2	TGCGCCAGCAGCCCCGGGGTAGCGGGATCCTACGAGCAGTACTTC	CASSPGVAGSYEQYF
TRBV2	TRBJ2-5	TRBD2	TGTGCCAGCAGCGGGAGACTAGCGGGGCAAGAGACCCAGTACTTC	CASSGRLAGQETQYF
TRBV7-9	TRBJ2-7	NA	TGTGCCAGCAGCTTAGATCTGTACGAGCAGTACTTC	CASSLDLYEQYF
TRBV4-1	TRBJ2-3	NA	TGCGCCAGCAGCCCCGACTCCTTCGGAGGCACAGATACGCAGTATTTT	CASSPDSFGGTDTQYF
TRBV20-1	TRBJ2-1	NA	TGCAGTGCTACCGCCAGGGGTGAGCAGTTCTTC	CSATARGEQFF
TRBV29-1	TRBJ2-1	NA	TGCAGCGTTTCCGCGGGGGCGTACAATGAGCAGTTCTTC	CSVSAGAYNEQFF
TRBV5-1	TRBJ2-2	NA	TGCGCCAGCAGCTTGGCTTGGGCCGCGAACACCGGGGAGCTGTTTTTT	CASSLAWAANTGELFF
TRBV6-5	TRBJ2-7	NA	TGTGCCAGCAGGCGACAGGAGTACGAGCAGTACTTC	CASRRQEYEQYF
TRBV7-9	TRBJ2-7	NA	TGTGCCAGCAGCTTAGCTAGCAGAGAGCAGTACTTC	CASSLASREQYF
TRBV5-5	TRBJ2-1	TRBD2	TGTGCCAGCAGCTTCGCGAGCGGGACGAATGAGCAGTTCTTC	CASSFASGTNEQFF
TRBV27	TRBJ1-2	TRBD1	TGTGCCAGCAGTTCCCTCGGGACAGGGGCCTATGGCTACACCTTC	CASSSLGTGAYGYTF
TRBV10-2	TRBJ1-5	TRBD1	TGCGCCAGCAGGGAACAGGGGGGTGGTCAGCCCCAGCATTTT	CASREQGGGQPQHF
TRBV2	TRBJ2-3	TRBD2	TGTGCCAGTACCGTGACTAGCGGCACAGATACGCAGTATTTT	CASTVTSGTDTQYF
TRBV11-3	TRBJ2-7	NA	TGTGCCAGCAGCTCCACCCGAGCCTACGAGCAGTACTTC	CASSSTRAYEQYF
TRBV7-6	TRBJ2-1	TRBD2	TGTGCCAGCAGCTTACCAATCACTAGCGGGAGGGCCTCAACCGACTACAATGAGCAGTTCTTC	CASSLPITSGRASTDYNEQFF
TRBV10-3	TRBJ2-2	NA	TGTGCCATCAGTGAGGAGGCCGGGGAGCTGTTTTTT	CAISEEAGELFF
TRBV19	TRBJ2-7	NA	TGTGCCAGCGCGGGTGCAACCTCAACCTACGAGCAGTACTTC	CASAGATSTYEQYF
TRBV30	TRBJ2-7	NA	TGTGCCTGCAGGGACAATGTCTACGAGCAGTACTTC	CACRDNVYEQYF
TRBV6-1	TRBJ2-1	TRBD1	TGTGCCAGCAGTGATGGGACAGGGGGTAGAGGCCCCTACAATGAGCAGTTCTTC	CASSDGTGGRGPYNEQFF
TRBV5-1	TRBJ2-7	NA	TGCGCCAGCAGCGAAGCGGACGAGCAGTACTTC	CASSEADEQYF
TRBV7-3	TRBJ1-5	TRBD1	TGTGCCAGCAGCTTAACAGGGGGACAGGGGCGGGGGGTGGTGTTCCATCAGCCCCAGCATTTT	CASSLTGGQGRGVVFHQPQHF
TRBV29-1	TRBJ2-5	NA	TGCAGCGTTCTTCTCAGCCAAGAGACCCAGTACTTC	CSVLLSQETQYF
TRBV5-6	TRBJ1-2	TRBD1	TGTGCCAGCAGCTTGGCCGGGACAGGGGGGGATGGCTACACCTTC	CASSLAGTGGDGYTF
TRBV6-5	TRBJ1-6	NA	TGTGCCAGCGCCGCCGGGAGGAATAATTCACCCCTCCACTTT	CASAAGRNNSPLHF
TRBV4-1	TRBJ1-1	NA	TGCGCCAGCAGCCAAGATACATGGGGCAGCAAGGAGACTGAAGCTTTCTTT	CASSQDTWGSKETEAFF
TRBV25-1	TRBJ2-7	NA	TGTGCCAGCAGTGTACAGGATGCGGGGTCGGTGGCCTACGAGCAGTACTTC	CASSVQDAGSVAYEQYF